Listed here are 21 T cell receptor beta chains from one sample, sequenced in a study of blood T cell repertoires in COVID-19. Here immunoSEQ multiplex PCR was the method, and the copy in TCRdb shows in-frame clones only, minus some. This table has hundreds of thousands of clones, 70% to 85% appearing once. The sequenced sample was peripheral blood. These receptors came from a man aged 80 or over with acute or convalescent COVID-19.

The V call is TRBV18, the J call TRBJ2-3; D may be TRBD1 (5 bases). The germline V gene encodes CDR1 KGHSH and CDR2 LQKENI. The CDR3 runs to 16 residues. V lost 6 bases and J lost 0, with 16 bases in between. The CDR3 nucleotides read TGTGCCAGCTCCCCCCGACAGATCTCTAGCACAGATACGCAGTATTTT. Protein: CASSPRQISSTDTQYF.

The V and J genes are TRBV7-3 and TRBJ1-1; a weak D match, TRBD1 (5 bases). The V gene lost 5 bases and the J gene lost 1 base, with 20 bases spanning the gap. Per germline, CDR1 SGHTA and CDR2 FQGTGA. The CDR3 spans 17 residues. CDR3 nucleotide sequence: TGTGCCAGCAGCCCTCCTCAGAGGAGCAGGGCGAACACTGAAGCTTTCTTT. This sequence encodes CASSPPQRSRANTEAFF. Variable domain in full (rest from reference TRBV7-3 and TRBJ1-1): GAGVSQTPSNKVTEKGKYVELRCDPISGHTALYWYRQSLGQGPEFLIYFQGTGAADDSGLPNDRFFAVRPEGSVSTLKIQRTERGDSAVYLCASSPPQRSRANTEAFFGQGTRLTVV.

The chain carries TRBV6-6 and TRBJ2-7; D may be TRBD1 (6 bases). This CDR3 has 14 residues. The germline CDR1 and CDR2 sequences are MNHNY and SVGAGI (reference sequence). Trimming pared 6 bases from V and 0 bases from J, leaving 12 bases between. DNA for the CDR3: TGTGCCAGCAGGGACGACAGGAGCTCCTACGAGCAGTACTTC. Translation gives CASRDDRSSYEQYF.

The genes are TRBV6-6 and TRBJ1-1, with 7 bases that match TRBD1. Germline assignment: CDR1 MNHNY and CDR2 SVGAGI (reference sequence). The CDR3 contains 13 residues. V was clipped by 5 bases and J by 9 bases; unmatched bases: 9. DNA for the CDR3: TGTGCCAGCAGTCACTTCGACAGGGAGCAAGCTTTCTTT. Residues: CASSHFDREQAFF.

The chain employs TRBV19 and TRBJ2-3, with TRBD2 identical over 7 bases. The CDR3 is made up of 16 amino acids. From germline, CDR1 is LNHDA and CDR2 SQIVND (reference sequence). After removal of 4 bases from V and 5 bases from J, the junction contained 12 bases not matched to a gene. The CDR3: CASSTLGGVRGDTQYF. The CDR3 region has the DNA TGTGCCAGTAGTACCCTGGGGGGGGTTCGTGGAGATACGCAGTATTTT.

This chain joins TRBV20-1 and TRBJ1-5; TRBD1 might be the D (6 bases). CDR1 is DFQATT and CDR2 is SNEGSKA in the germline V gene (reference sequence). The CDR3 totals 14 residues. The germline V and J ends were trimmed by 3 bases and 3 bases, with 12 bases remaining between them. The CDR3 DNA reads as TGCAGTGCTAGTAGGGGGATTGTCAATCAGCCCCAGCATTTT. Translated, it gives CSASRGIVNQPQHF.

The CDR3 protein is CASSHWDRGSHEQYF. Written as DNA, the CDR3 is TGTGCCAGCAGCCACTGGGACAGGGGGTCCCACGAGCAGTACTTC. V gene TRBV3-1 (or the pseudogene TRBV3-2) combines with J gene TRBJ2-7; 11 nucleotides agree with TRBD1. The CDR3 is made up of 15 amino acids. The trim removed 3 bases at V and 5 bases at J, leaving 6 bases unmatched. Germline CDR1 is LGHDT and CDR2 is YNNKEL (reference sequence).

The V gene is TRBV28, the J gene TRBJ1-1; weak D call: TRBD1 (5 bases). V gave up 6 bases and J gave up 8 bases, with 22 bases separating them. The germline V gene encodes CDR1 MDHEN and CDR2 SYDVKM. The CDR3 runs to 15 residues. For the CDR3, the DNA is TGTGCCAGCAGACTCGGAGGAGGGACGGGGCGAGAAGCTTTCTTT. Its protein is CASRLGGGTGREAFF. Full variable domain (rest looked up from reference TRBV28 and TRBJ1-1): DVKVTQSSRYLVKRTGEKVFLECVQDMDHENMFWYRQDPGLGLRLIYFSYDVKMKEKGDIPEGYSVSREKKERFSLILESASTNQTSMYLCASRLGGGTGREAFFGQGTRLTVV.

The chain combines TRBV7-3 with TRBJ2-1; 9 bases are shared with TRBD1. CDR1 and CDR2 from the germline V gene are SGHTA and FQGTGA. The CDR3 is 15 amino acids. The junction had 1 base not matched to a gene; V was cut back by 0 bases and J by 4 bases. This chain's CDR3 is CASSLTQGAYNEQFF. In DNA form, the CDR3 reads TGTGCCAGCAGCTTAACACAGGGGGCTTACAATGAGCAGTTCTTC.

CDR3 loop: CSVKQGGKRLSSYNEQFF. As DNA, the CDR3 is TGCAGCGTTAAACAGGGAGGGAAGCGCCTGAGCTCCTACAATGAGCAGTTCTTC. The chain couples TRBV29-1 to TRBJ2-1; tentative D call: TRBD2 (7 bases). V was trimmed by 5 bases and J by 0 bases, leaving 23 bases between them. Germline lookup yields CDR1 SQVTM and CDR2 ANQGSEA. The CDR3 consists of 18 residues.

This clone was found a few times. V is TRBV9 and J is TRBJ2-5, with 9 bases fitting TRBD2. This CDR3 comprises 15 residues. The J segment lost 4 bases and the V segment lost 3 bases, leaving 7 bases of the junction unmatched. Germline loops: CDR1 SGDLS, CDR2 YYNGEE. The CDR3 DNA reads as TGTGCCAGCAGCGGCTCAATAGCGGGAGTAGAGACCCAGTACTTC. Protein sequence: CASSGSIAGVETQYF.

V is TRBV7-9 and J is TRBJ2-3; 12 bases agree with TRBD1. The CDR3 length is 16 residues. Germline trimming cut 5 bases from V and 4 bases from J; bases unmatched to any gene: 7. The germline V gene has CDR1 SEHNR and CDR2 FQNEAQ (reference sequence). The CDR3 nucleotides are TGTGCCAGCAGCCACCGGGACAGGGGGCGAGCAGATACGCAGTATTTT. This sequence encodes CASSHRDRGRADTQYF.

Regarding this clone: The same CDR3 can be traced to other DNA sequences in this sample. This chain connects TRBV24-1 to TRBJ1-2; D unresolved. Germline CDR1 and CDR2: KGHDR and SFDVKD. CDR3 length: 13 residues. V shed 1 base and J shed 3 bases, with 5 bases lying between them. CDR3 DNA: TGTGCCACCAGTGATTTAACAGACTATGGCTACACCTTC. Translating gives CATSDLTDYGYTF.

The CDR3 nucleotides read TGTGCCAGCAGTTACTCGAACGAGGGGGTTAGGTACTTC. Amino acids: CASSYSNEGVRYF. The rearrangement joins TRBV6-5 to TRBJ2-7; perhaps TRBD1 as D (6 bases). Germline CDR1 is MNHEY and CDR2 is SVGAGI. Trimming pared 0 bases from V and 12 bases from J, leaving 15 bases between. The CDR3 loop spans 13 amino acids.

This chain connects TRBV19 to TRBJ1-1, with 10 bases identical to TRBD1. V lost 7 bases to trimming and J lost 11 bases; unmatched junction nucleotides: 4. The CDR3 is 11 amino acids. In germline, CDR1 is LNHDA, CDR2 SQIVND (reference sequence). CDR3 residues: CASITGQGAFF. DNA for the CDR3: TGTGCCAGTATCACGGGACAGGGGGCTTTCTTT.

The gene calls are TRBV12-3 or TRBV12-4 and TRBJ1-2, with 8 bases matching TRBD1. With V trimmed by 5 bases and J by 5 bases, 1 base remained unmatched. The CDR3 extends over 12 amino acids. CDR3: CASSRQGYGYTF. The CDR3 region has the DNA TGTGCCAGCAGTCGACAGGGGTATGGCTACACCTTC.

CDR3 sequence (DNA): TGTGCCAGTAGTCTATCGACAGTTAATTCACCCCTCCACTTT. It encodes CASSLSTVNSPLHF. The chain has TRBV19 and TRBJ1-6; the D gene is possibly TRBD1 (5 bases). V lost 5 bases, J lost 6 bases, and 11 bases lay in between. The CDR3 runs 14 residues. Germline V lookup: CDR1 LNHDA, CDR2 SQIVND (reference sequence).

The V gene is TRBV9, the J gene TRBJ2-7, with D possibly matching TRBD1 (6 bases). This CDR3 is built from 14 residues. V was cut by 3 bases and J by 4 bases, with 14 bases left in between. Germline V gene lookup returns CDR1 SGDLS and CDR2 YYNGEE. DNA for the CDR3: TGTGCCAGCAGCGGTCGACAGGAACTTTACGAGCAGTACTTC. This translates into CASSGRQELYEQYF.

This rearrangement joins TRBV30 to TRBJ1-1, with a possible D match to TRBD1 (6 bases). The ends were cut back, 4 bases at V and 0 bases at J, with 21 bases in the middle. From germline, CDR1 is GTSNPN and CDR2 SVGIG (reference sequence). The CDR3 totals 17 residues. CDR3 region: CAWITPGVSRLNTEAFF. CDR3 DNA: TGTGCCTGGATCACACCAGGGGTGTCCCGGCTGAACACTGAAGCTTTCTTT.

CDR3 loop: CASSQDHRFGNTIYF. For the CDR3, the DNA is TGTGCCAGCAGCCAAGATCACAGGTTTGGAAACACCATATATTTT. The chain employs TRBV3-1 (or the pseudogene TRBV3-2) and TRBJ1-3; D is perhaps TRBD1 (5 bases). Germline CDR1 is LGHDT and CDR2 is YNNKEL (reference sequence). Trimming left V 0 bases short and J 3 bases short, with 9 bases between. This CDR3 region has 15 residues.

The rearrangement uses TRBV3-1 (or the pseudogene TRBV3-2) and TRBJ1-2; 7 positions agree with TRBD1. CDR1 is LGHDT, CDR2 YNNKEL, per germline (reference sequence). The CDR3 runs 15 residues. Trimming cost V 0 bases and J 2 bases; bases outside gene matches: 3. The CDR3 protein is CASSQDRGRNYGYTF. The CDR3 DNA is TGTGCCAGCAGCCAAGATAGGGGGCGGAACTATGGCTACACCTTC.